Listed below are T cell receptor beta chains from one sample, sequenced in a study of blood T cell repertoires in COVID-19. Sequencing used immunoSEQ multiplex PCR; TCRdb keeps in-frame clones, though not all of them. The table shows fewer than 55,000 clones, with 82% occurring only once. Material for sequencing was peripheral blood. The receptors derive from a human donor with acute or convalescent COVID-19. The donor label of this sample is uncertain. CDR3s leave out the opening cysteine and the closing phenylalanine or tryptophan.

CDR3: ASSGLAISTDTQY; V: TRBV2; J: TRBJ2-3
CDR3: ASSQDGLAGGFFEQF; V: TRBV4-2; J: TRBJ2-1
CDR3: AWSVPYHSTDTQY; V: TRBV30; J: TRBJ2-3
CDR3: ASSMSGQETQY; V: TRBV19; J: TRBJ2-5
CDR3: ASSATGDTEAF; V: TRBV18; J: TRBJ1-1
CDR3: ASSWGTANTEAF; V: TRBV28; J: TRBJ1-1
CDR3: ASRVPTGADNGYT; V: TRBV28; J: TRBJ1-2
CDR3: AISRQQYNEQF; V: TRBV10-3; J: TRBJ2-1
CDR3: ASAGYQFQETQY; V: TRBV5-1; J: TRBJ2-5
CDR3: ASRLGVEYGYT; V: TRBV7-2; J: TRBJ1-2
CDR3: ASSETGGIQY; V: TRBV13; J: TRBJ2-4
CDR3: ASSTGLAAYNEQF; V: TRBV7-3; J: TRBJ2-1
CDR3: ATQQAREETQY; V: TRBV5-4; J: TRBJ2-5
CDR3: ASSPYLAGGAYEQF; V: TRBV7-2; J: TRBJ2-1
CDR3: ATSTSGTRGNEQF; V: TRBV24-1; J: TRBJ2-1
CDR3: ASSPEWAGDYGYT; V: TRBV19; J: TRBJ1-2
CDR3: ASRPSGTTHNYGYT; V: TRBV28; J: TRBJ1-2
CDR3: ATSRDKGSGANVLT; V: TRBV15; J: TRBJ2-6
CDR3: ASSQEATAINYGYT; V: TRBV4-2; J: TRBJ1-2
CDR3: ASSQGTGYGAEAF; V: TRBV3-1/TRBV3-2; J: TRBJ1-1
CDR3: ASSPDRASGNTIY; V: TRBV5-8; J: TRBJ1-3
CDR3: ASSLFSGVSETQY; V: TRBV7-3; J: TRBJ2-5
CDR3: ASSLEGGVTEAF; V: TRBV11-2; J: TRBJ1-1
CDR3: VVGRPYGYT; V: TRBV28; J: TRBJ1-2
CDR3: ASSLNTGAGNTIY; V: TRBV11-2; J: TRBJ1-3
CDR3: ASSSPFPAGGPTDTQY; V: TRBV28; J: TRBJ2-3
CDR3: ASRPNRANSYGYT; V: TRBV27; J: TRBJ1-2